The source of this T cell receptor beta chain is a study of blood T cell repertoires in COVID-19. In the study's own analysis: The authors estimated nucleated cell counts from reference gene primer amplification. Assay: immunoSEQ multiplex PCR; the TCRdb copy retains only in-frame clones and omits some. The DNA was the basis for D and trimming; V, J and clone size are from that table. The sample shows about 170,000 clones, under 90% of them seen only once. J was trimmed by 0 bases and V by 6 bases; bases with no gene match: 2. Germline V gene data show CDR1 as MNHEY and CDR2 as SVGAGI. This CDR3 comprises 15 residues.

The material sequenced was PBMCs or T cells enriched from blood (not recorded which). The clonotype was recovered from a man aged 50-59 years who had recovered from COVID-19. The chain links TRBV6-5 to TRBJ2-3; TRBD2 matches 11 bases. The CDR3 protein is CASRGLAVSTDTQYF. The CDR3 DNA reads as TGTGCCAGCAGGGGACTAGCGGTGAGCACAGATACGCAGTATTTT.